These 30 T cell receptor beta chains originate from one sample sequenced in a study of T cell clonotyping in hematopoietic cell transplantation. The data were produced by immunoSEQ multiplex PCR, yet TCRdb's version contains in-frame clones alone and is incomplete. The sample lists about 18,000 clones, around 85% seen once, with 14% to 15% in the top ten. Sequencing was performed on peripheral blood mononuclear cells. Every receptor here comes from a man in his sixties in good health. Some clones in this sample may be carry-over from other donors' samples.

V usage is TRBV6-6 and J usage is TRBJ1-2; no definite D call. From germline, CDR1 is MNHNY and CDR2 SVGAGI (reference sequence). This CDR3 is built from 11 residues. V lost 4 bases to trimming and J lost 8 bases, with 8 bases between them. The CDR3 region is CASSFSAGYTF. Written as DNA, the CDR3 is TGTGCCAGCAGTTTCTCCGCGGGCTACACCTTC.

The chain is built from TRBV7-2 and TRBJ1-1; no definite D call. V was clipped by 1 base and J by 5 bases, with 5 bases between them. Germline V gene lookup returns CDR1 SGHTA and CDR2 FQGNSA. CDR3 length equals 12 residues. Written as DNA, the CDR3 is TGTGCCAGCAGCTTAGGACTTACTGAAGCTTTCTTT. Its protein product is CASSLGLTEAFF.

J is TRBJ1-2 and V is TRBV2; 9 nucleotides line up with TRBD1. After removal of 5 bases from V and 4 bases from J, the junction contained 5 bases not matched to a gene. The CDR3 runs 14 residues. Germline loops: CDR1 SNHLY, CDR2 FYNNEI. CDR3 in DNA: TGTGCCAGCAGTAAAGGGACAGGGTCCTATGGCTACACCTTC. This sequence encodes CASSKGTGSYGYTF.

The CDR3 loop reads CASRPDGAYEQYF. The CDR3 DNA reads as TGTGCCAGCAGGCCTGATGGGGCCTACGAGCAGTACTTC. V gene TRBV7-3 combines with J gene TRBJ2-7; no clear D. CDR3 length: 13 amino acids. Germline assignment: CDR1 SGHTA and CDR2 FQGTGA. Trimming removed 6 bases at V and 2 bases at J, with 11 bases between.

This chain joins TRBV15 and TRBJ2-5; possibly TRBD1 or TRBD2 for D (5 bases each). Per the germline V gene, CDR1 is LNHNV and CDR2 is YYDKDF (reference sequence). This CDR3 is 16 amino acids long. V lost 0 bases, J lost 6 bases, and 17 bases lay in between. The CDR3 DNA is TGTGCCACCAGCAGAGACTTGGATGGGGGATGGAAGACCCAGTACTTC. Amino acid sequence: CATSRDLDGGWKTQYF.

The chain uses TRBV11-3 and TRBJ2-5; TRBD2 agrees at 12 bases. The CDR3 extends over 16 amino acids. The V segment lost 4 bases and the J segment 5 bases; nucleotides outside the gene matches: 8. CDR1 SGHNT and CDR2 YENEEA come from the germline V gene. DNA for the CDR3: TGTGCCAGCAGCTCCCGACTAGCGGGAGTCCGTGAGACCCAGTACTTC. Encoded protein: CASSSRLAGVRETQYF.

The chain is built from TRBV5-1 and TRBJ1-2; 7 bases are shared with TRBD1. J lost 6 bases, V lost 2 bases, and 4 bases had no gene match. Germline values: CDR1 SGHRS, CDR2 YFSETQ. CDR3 length equals 13 residues. The DNA for the CDR3 is TGCGCCAGCAGCTTTGGCAGGGGGAATGGCTACACCTTC. Protein product: CASSFGRGNGYTF.

J is TRBJ1-2 and V is TRBV5-5, with D possibly TRBD1 on 5 matching bases. Germline CDR1 SGHKS, CDR2 YYEKEE (reference sequence). The CDR3 loop spans 14 amino acids. Trimming shortened V by 0 bases and J by 8 bases, and 14 bases separated the two germline ends. CDR3 sequence: CASSLGGLRVGYTF. CDR3 coding DNA: TGTGCCAGCAGCTTGGGGGGCCTGAGGGTCGGCTACACCTTC.

The chain has TRBV7-3 and TRBJ2-3, with D tentatively TRBD1 (5 bases). This CDR3 contains 14 residues. Germline CDR1 reads SGHTA; CDR2 reads FQGTGA. The germline V and J ends were trimmed by 2 bases and 4 bases, with 10 bases remaining between them. The CDR3 region is CASSLGQGSDTQYF. CDR3 sequence (DNA): TGTGCCAGCAGCTTAGGGCAGGGTTCAGATACGCAGTATTTT.

The J gene is TRBJ2-1, the V gene TRBV15; 7 bases line up with TRBD1. The CDR3 consists of 15 residues. The germline gives CDR1 LNHNV, CDR2 YYDKDF (reference sequence). Trimming at V came to 5 bases and at J to 2 bases, leaving 6 bases not matched to a gene. The CDR3 sequence is CATSDVTGAYNEQFF. Here the CDR3 DNA reads TGTGCCACCAGCGACGTAACAGGGGCCTACAATGAGCAGTTCTTC.

The chain joins TRBV6-4 to TRBJ1-1, with D possibly TRBD1 on 6 matching bases. V lost 3 bases and J 7 bases, leaving 15 bases between the germline ends. This CDR3 has 14 amino acids. The germline V gene encodes CDR1 MRHNA and CDR2 SNTAGT. The CDR3 nucleotides are TGTGCCAGCAGTGAGGTGGCAGGGGAGGTTGAAGCTTTCTTT. Its translation: CASSEVAGEVEAFF.

This clone was observed a single time. The sample contains more than one DNA sequence encoding this CDR3. The chain couples TRBV5-6 to TRBJ2-7; D not resolved. Trimming left V 1 base short and J 1 base short, with 3 bases between. The CDR3 runs to 12 residues. Germline V CDR1 and CDR2: SGHDT, YYEEEE. CDR3 in amino acids: CASSLSSYEQYF. The DNA of the CDR3 is TGTGCCAGCAGCTTGTCTTCCTACGAGCAGTACTTC.

The chain carries TRBV5-1 and TRBJ1-5; no clear D gene. The CDR3 runs to 15 residues. The germline gives CDR1 SGHRS, CDR2 YFSETQ. V lost 0 bases to trimming and J lost 4 bases, with 11 bases between them. The CDR3 here is CASSLAGLQNQPQHF. CDR3 in DNA: TGCGCCAGCAGCTTGGCTGGACTCCAAAATCAGCCCCAGCATTTT.

By share, this clone counts as large. The chain has TRBV28 and TRBJ1-5; TRBD1 matches at 7 bases. V was pared by 8 bases and J by 0 bases, with 4 bases of the junction left unmatched. The CDR3 is 14 amino acids. Germline V gene sequence: CDR1 MDHEN, CDR2 SYDVKM. CDR3 coding DNA: TGTGCCAGCGCGGACAGGACTAGCAATCAGCCCCAGCATTTT. Its translation: CASADRTSNQPQHF.

The chain is built from TRBV27 and TRBJ2-7, with a possible D match to TRBD2 (6 bases). The CDR3 runs 13 residues. Germline CDR1 and CDR2: MNHEY and SMNVEV (reference sequence). V was trimmed by 3 bases and J by 4 bases, leaving 10 bases between them. The DNA for the CDR3 is TGTGCCAGCAGTTTGGGACTGCCTTACGAGCAGTACTTC. It yields the protein CASSLGLPYEQYF.

This chain uses TRBV6-1 with TRBJ1-5; D is possibly TRBD1 (6 bases). Germline lookup yields CDR1 MNHNS and CDR2 SASEGT. The CDR3 has 14 residues. V was shortened by 6 bases and J by 4 bases, with 13 bases between the two germline ends. For the CDR3, the DNA is TGTGCCAGCAGCAGCTTAGGGGGGAATCAGCCCCAGCATTTT. Amino acids: CASSSLGGNQPQHF.

The rearrangement links TRBV30 to TRBJ1-2; 8 bases are a match to TRBD1. The V gene end was trimmed by 3 bases and the J gene end by 7 bases; junction bases not matched to a gene: 7. The CDR3 loop spans 13 amino acids. Per the germline V gene, CDR1 is GTSNPN and CDR2 is SVGIG (reference sequence). The CDR3 nucleotides read TGTGCCTGGAGCTCCGGGACAGGTTTTGGCTACACCTTC. Its protein is CAWSSGTGFGYTF. Based on the CDR3 plus reference TRBV30 and TRBJ1-2, the full variable domain is SQTIHQWPATLVQPVGSPLSLECTVEGTSNPNLYWYRQAAGRGLQLLFYSVGIGQISSEVPQNLSASRPQDRQFILSSKKLLLSDSGFYLCAWSSGTGFGYTFGSGTRLTVV.

This sequence joins TRBV6-5 and TRBJ2-7; the D is unclear. The V gene's germline CDR1 is MNHEY and CDR2 SVGAGI. The V and J ends lost 2 bases and 2 bases respectively, with 16 bases between them. The CDR3 has 16 residues. CDR3 DNA: TGTGCCAGCAGTTACGGGCGGCAGATCGAAACCTACGAGCAGTACTTC. It is translated as CASSYGRQIETYEQYF.

CDR3 coding DNA: TGTGCCAGTAGTAACCCTTTCTACGAGCAGTACTTC. Its protein product is CASSNPFYEQYF. The gene calls are TRBV19 and TRBJ2-7; D ambiguous. This CDR3 has 12 residues. Germline V CDR1 and CDR2: LNHDA, SQIVND (reference sequence). The V gene lost 4 bases and the J gene lost 3 bases, with 7 bases spanning the gap.

This chain connects TRBV25-1 to TRBJ1-1; no clear D. Trimming took off 7 bases at V and 0 bases at J, with 12 bases between the two ends. The CDR3 is 14 residues long. CDR1 and CDR2 from the germline V gene are MGHDK and SYGVNS. The CDR3 region is CASKSEGMNTEAFF. The CDR3 coding sequence is TGTGCCAGCAAATCGGAGGGAATGAACACTGAAGCTTTCTTT.

This clone was seen a few times. The genes are TRBV5-1 and TRBJ2-5; 9 nucleotides agree with TRBD2. Trimming removed 2 bases from V and 5 bases from J; junction bases left unmatched: 4. This CDR3 spans 14 amino acids. Germline assignment: CDR1 SGHRS and CDR2 YFSETQ. In DNA, the CDR3 is TGCGCCAGCAGCTTAGTCAGCGGGAGGGAGACCCAGTACTTC. Protein product: CASSLVSGRETQYF. The whole variable domain, filled in from reference TRBV5-1 and TRBJ2-5, reads KAGVTQTPRYLIKTRGQQVTLSCSPISGHRSVSWYQQTPGQGLQFLFEYFSETQRNKGNFPGRFSGRQFSNSRSEMNVSTLELGDSALYLCASSLVSGRETQYFGPGTRLLVL.

J is TRBJ1-3 and V is TRBV30; D is possibly TRBD1 (6 bases). V shed 0 bases and J shed 0 bases, with 12 bases lying between them. Germline CDR1 GTSNPN, CDR2 SVGIG (reference sequence). This CDR3 is 16 amino acids long. CDR3 sequence reads: CAWSVRGRISGNTIYF. DNA for the CDR3: TGTGCCTGGAGTGTACGGGGGCGGATCTCTGGAAACACCATATATTTT.

The V call is TRBV7-2, the J call TRBJ2-7; 9 positions agree with TRBD1. V shed 1 base and J 6 bases; nucleotides not matched to a gene: 4. CDR3 length: 14 residues. Germline V CDR1 and CDR2: SGHTA, FQGNSA. CDR3 sequence: CASSLVRTGVEQYF. The CDR3 nucleotides are TGTGCCAGCAGCTTAGTGCGGACAGGGGTCGAGCAGTACTTC.

The chain carries TRBV5-1 and TRBJ2-5, with 7 bases matching TRBD2. V lost 4 bases and J lost 3; bases outside the gene matches: 9. The V gene's germline CDR1 is SGHRS and CDR2 YFSETQ. The CDR3 loop spans 15 amino acids. CDR3 residues: CASSLAVLKKETQYF. DNA of the CDR3: TGCGCCAGCAGCCTAGCGGTCTTGAAAAAAGAGACCCAGTACTTC.

V usage is TRBV30 and J usage is TRBJ2-1; D perhaps matches TRBD1 (6 bases). CDR1 and CDR2 (germline): GTSNPN, SVGIG (reference sequence). The V and J ends lost 3 bases and 0 bases respectively, with 18 bases between them. CDR3 length: 17 residues. For the CDR3, the DNA is TGTGCCTGGAGCCTAACAGGGTATACGAGCTCCTACAATGAGCAGTTCTTC. Protein: CAWSLTGYTSSYNEQFF.

This clone appeared a single time. This rearrangement joins TRBV19 to TRBJ1-1; maybe TRBD1 (5 bases). Trimming shortened V by 5 bases and J by 3 bases, and 13 bases separated the two germline ends. CDR1 is LNHDA and CDR2 is SQIVND in the germline V gene (reference sequence). CDR3 length: 14 residues. The CDR3 here is CASSPDPGDTEAFF. The CDR3 DNA reads TGTGCCAGTAGTCCGGACCCGGGGGACACTGAAGCTTTCTTT.

The chain couples TRBV29-1 to TRBJ2-3; 7 bases agree with TRBD1. This CDR3 is built from 13 residues. J lost 1 base, V lost 8 bases, and 6 bases had no gene match. Germline CDR1 reads SQVTM; CDR2 reads ANQGSEA. The CDR3 sequence is CSLRDSGTDTQYF. The CDR3 nucleotides read TGCAGCTTACGGGACAGCGGCACAGATACGCAGTATTTT.

The V gene is TRBV30, the J gene TRBJ1-1; D remains unclear. This CDR3 region has 12 residues. CDR1 and CDR2 from the germline V gene are GTSNPN and SVGIG (reference sequence). V lost 3 bases, J lost 3 bases, and 8 bases lay in between. CDR3 nucleotide sequence: TGTGCCTGGAGATTTGGCGACACTGAAGCTTTCTTT. This codes for CAWRFGDTEAFF.

The chain joins TRBV2 to TRBJ2-7; 9 nucleotides agree with TRBD1. Germline lookup yields CDR1 SNHLY and CDR2 FYNNEI. With 7 bases clipped from V and 4 bases from J, the junction kept 8 bases outside the gene matches. CDR3 length: 14 residues. The CDR3 coding sequence is TGTGCCAGCATTCTGGGACAGGGTTGGTACGAGCAGTACTTC. It translates to CASILGQGWYEQYF.

The chain recombines TRBV6-5 with TRBJ1-2; D remains ambiguous. The CDR3 is 12 residues long. Trimming took 2 bases from V and 4 from J, leaving 5 bases between them. The germline CDR1 and CDR2 sequences are MNHEY and SVGAGI. The CDR3 nucleotides read TGTGCCAGCAGTTACGGGAGCTATGGCTACACCTTC. Its translation: CASSYGSYGYTF.